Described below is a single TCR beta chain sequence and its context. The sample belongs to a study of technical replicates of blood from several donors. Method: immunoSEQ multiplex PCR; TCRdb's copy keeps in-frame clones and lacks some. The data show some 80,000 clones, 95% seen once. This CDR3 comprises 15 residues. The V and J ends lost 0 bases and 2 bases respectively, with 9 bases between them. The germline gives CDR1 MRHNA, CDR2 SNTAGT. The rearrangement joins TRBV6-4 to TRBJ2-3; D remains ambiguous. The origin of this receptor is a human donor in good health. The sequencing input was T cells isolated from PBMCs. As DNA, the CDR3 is TGTGCCAGCAGTGACTCTCGCACCTACACAGATACGCAGTATTTT. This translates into CASSDSRTYTDTQYF.